What follows describes a single T cell receptor beta chain. The antigen remains undetermined. MiXCR was run by TCRdb on the reads, yielding one entry per CDR3 protein. The table includes hundreds of thousands of distinct CDR3 sequences, approximately 31% detected once. The source of the sample is a study of T cell repertoires in cytomegalovirus infection. The study's findings and limits: Clonotype analysis showed dominance of the ex vivo response by HLA-C-restricted CMV-specific TCR beta clonotypes.

Trimming cost V 6 bases and J 1 base, with 10 bases left between them. This CDR3 has 14 residues. The TCR was taken from a human donor in good health (CMV status not recorded). Some clones in this sample may be carry-over from other donors' samples. Sample: cultured CD8+ T cells from PBMCs, taken from culture after CMV antigen stimulation. The chain combines TRBV12-3 or TRBV12-4 with TRBJ2-1, with D possibly matching TRBD1 (5 bases). The CDR3 is CASRNPGSYNEQFF. CDR3 coding DNA: TGTGCCAGCAGAAACCCAGGGTCCTACAATGAGCAGTTCTTC.